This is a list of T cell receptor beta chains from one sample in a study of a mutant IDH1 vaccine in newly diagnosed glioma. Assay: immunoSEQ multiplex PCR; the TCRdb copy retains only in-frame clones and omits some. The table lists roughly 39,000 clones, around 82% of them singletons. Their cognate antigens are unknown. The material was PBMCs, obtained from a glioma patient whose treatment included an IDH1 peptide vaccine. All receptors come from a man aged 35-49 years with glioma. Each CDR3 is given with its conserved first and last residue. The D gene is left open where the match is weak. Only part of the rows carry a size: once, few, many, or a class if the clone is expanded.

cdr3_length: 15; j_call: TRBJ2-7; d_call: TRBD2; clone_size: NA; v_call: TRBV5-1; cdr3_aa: CASSLAAGTPYEQYF; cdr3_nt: TGCGCCAGCAGCTTGGCAGCGGGAACTCCCTACGAGCAGTACTTC
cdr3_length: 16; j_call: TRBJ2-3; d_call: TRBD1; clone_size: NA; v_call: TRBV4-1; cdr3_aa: CASSTGQGLTLDTQYF; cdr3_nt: TGCGCCAGCAGCACAGGACAGGGGCTGACTCTCGATACGCAGTATTTT
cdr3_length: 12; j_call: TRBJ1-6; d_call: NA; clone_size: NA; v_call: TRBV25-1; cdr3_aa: CASNRANSPLHF; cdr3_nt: TGTGCCAGCAATAGAGCTAATTCACCCCTCCACTTT
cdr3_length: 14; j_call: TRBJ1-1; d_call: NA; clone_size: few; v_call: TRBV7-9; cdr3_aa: CASSDRRGDTEAFF; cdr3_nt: TGTGCCAGCAGTGATCGCCGGGGGGACACTGAAGCTTTCTTT
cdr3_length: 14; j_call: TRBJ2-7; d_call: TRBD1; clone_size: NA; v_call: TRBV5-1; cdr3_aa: CASSLPGTGYEQYF; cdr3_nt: TGCGCCAGCAGCCTCCCCGGGACAGGTTACGAGCAGTACTTC
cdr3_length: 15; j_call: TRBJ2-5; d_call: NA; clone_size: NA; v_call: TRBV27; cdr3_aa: CASNHAGQAGETQYF; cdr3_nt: TGTGCCAGTAACCACGCGGGGCAGGCTGGGGAGACCCAGTACTTC
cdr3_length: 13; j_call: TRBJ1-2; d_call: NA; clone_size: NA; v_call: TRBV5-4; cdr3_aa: CASSFLGGEGYTF; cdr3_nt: TGTGCCAGCAGCTTTTTGGGTGGTGAGGGCTACACCTTC
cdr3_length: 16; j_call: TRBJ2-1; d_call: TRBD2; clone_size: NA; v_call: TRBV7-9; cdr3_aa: CASSSPTLAGSNEQFF; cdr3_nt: TGTGCCAGCAGCTCGCCAACACTAGCGGGGAGCAATGAGCAGTTCTTC
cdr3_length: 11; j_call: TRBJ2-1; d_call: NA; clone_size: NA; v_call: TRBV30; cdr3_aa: CAWSVGIEQFF; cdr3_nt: TGTGCCTGGAGTGTCGGTATCGAGCAGTTCTTC
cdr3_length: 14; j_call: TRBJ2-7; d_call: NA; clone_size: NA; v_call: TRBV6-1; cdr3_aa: CASSEIDKTYEQYF; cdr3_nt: TGTGCCAGCAGTGAAATCGACAAGACCTACGAGCAGTACTTC
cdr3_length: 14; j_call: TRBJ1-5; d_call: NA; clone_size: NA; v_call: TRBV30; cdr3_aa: CAWSVLASNQPQHF; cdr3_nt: TGTGCCTGGAGTGTACTCGCTAGCAATCAGCCCCAGCATTTT
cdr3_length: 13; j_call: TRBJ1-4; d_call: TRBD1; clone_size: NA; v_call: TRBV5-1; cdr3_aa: CASSEGQNEKLFF; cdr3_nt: TGCGCCAGCAGCGAGGGACAGAATGAAAAACTGTTTTTT
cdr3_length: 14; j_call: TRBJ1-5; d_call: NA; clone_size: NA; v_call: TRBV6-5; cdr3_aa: CASSLRRDNQPQHF; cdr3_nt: TGTGCCAGCAGCCTACGGCGGGATAATCAGCCCCAGCATTTT
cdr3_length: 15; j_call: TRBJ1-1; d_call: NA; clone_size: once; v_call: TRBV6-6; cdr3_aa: CASSTPSIGNTEAFF; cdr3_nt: TGTGCCAGCAGTACCCCGAGCATCGGGAACACTGAAGCTTTCTTT
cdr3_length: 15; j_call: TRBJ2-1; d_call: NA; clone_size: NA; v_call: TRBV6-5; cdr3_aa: CASSYSPSSYNEQFF; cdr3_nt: TGTGCCAGCAGTTACTCCCCGAGCTCCTACAATGAGCAGTTCTTC
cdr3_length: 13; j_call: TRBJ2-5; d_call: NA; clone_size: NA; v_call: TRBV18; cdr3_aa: CASSPGGLETQYF; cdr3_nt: TGTGCCAGCTCACCGGGGGGATTGGAGACCCAGTACTTC
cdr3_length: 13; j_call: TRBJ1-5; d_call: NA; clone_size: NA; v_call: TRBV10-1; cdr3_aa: CASSDGSNQPQHF; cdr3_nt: TGCGCCAGCAGTGATGGGAGCAATCAGCCCCAGCATTTT
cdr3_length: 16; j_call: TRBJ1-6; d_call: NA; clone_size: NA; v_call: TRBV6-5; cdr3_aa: CASSYSIPGGNSPLHF; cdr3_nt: TGTGCCAGCAGTTACTCGATCCCCGGAGGCAATTCACCCCTCCACTTT
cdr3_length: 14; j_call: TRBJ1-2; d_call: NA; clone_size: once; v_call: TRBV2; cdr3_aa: CASSDSPGPYGYTF; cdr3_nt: TGTGCCAGCAGTGATTCGCCAGGGCCCTATGGCTACACCTTC